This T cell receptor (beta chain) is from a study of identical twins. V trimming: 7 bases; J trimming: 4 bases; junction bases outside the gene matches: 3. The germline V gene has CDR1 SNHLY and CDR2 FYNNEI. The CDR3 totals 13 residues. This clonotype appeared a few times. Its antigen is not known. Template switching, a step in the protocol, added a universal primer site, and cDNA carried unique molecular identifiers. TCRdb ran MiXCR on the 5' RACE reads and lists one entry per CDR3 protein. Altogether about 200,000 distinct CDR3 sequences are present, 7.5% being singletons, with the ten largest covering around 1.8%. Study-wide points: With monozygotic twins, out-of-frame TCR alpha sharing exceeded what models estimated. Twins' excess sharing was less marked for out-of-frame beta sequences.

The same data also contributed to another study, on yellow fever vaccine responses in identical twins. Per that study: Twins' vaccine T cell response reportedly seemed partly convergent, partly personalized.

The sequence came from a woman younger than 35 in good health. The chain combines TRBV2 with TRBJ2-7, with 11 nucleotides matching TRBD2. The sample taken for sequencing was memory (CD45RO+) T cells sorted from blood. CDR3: CASTLAGGYEQYF. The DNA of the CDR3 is TGTGCCAGCACCCTAGCGGGGGGATACGAGCAGTACTTC.